Below are 26 T cell receptor beta chains sequenced from a single sample in a study of molecular identifiers for immune sequencing clone quantification. MiXCR, applied by TCRdb to the PCR reads, yields one record per CDR3 protein. The table has approximately 630,000 distinct CDR3 sequences, about 25% seen once. Source material: naive CD8+ T cells from blood, with Jurkat cell RNA spiked in. Indicated subset: FACS-sorted CD8+CD4-CCR7+CD45RA+ naive T cells. These receptors were collected from a human donor in good health. Some libraries in this study had Jurkat cell RNA spiked in.

The table lists this clonotype with a count of one. This could be a read error, since a much larger clone is one nucleotide away. This rearrangement joins TRBV2 to TRBJ2-7, with 11 bases that match TRBD2. The CDR3 has 15 residues. CDR1 SNHLY and CDR2 FYNNEI come from the germline V gene. DNA of the CDR3: TGTGCCAGCAGTTTTTCTAGCGGGGGGCTGCACGAGCGGTACTTC. Amino acids: CASSFSSGGLHERYF. Full variable domain (remainder filled in from reference TRBV2 and TRBJ2-7): EPEVTQTPSHQVTQMGQEVILRCVPISNHLYFYWYRQILGQKVEFLVSFYNNEISEKSEIFDDQFSVERPDGSNFTLKIRSTKLEDSAMYFCASSFSSGGLHERYFGPGTRLTVT.

This clonotype has a count of ten or more. J is TRBJ2-7 and V is TRBV25-1, with D possibly called TRBD1 or TRBD2 (5 bases each). CDR3 size: 14 residues. Germline CDR1 MGHDK, CDR2 SYGVNS. V gave up 9 bases and J gave up 2 bases, with 17 bases separating them. The CDR3 protein is CASTGWGSPYEQYF. CDR3 nucleotide sequence: TGTGCCAGTACCGGGTGGGGGAGCCCCTACGAGCAGTACTTC.

The CDR3 is CATFDSGANVLTF. Here the CDR3 DNA reads TGTGCCACCTTTGACTCTGGGGCCAACGTCCTGACTTTC. The chain employs TRBV24-1 and TRBJ2-6; no firm D call. Germline loops: CDR1 KGHDR, CDR2 SFDVKD. The CDR3 has 13 amino acids. Trimming left V 9 bases short and J 0 bases short, with 5 bases between.

This clonotype was recorded a few times. The genes are TRBV4-3 and TRBJ2-7; 8 bases align to TRBD2. Germline V gene sequence: CDR1 LGHNA, CDR2 YSLEER. The length of the CDR3 is 16 residues. J gave up 2 bases and V 0 bases, and 6 bases lay outside the gene matches. The CDR3 is CASSQDTGGATYEQYF. DNA of the CDR3: TGCGCCAGCAGCCAAGATACCGGGGGGGCTACCTACGAGCAGTACTTC.

This clonotype was counted only a few times. The CDR3 protein is CASSKDQFGYTF. CDR3 nucleotide sequence: TGTGCCAGCAGCAAGGACCAGTTTGGCTACACCTTC. The genes are TRBV5-6 and TRBJ1-2; unclear D gene. CDR3 length equals 12 residues. Germline assignment: CDR1 SGHDT and CDR2 YYEEEE. Trimming stripped 4 bases from V and 7 bases from J, with 11 bases between.

This clonotype was found many times. This rearrangement joins TRBV20-1 to TRBJ2-7; TRBD2 aligns across 7 bases. The junction had 10 bases not matched to a gene; V was cut back by 2 bases and J by 3 bases. The length of the CDR3 is 15 residues. Germline CDR1 and CDR2: DFQATT and SNEGSKA (reference sequence). The CDR3, as DNA: TGCAGTGCTAGATCCGTCGCTAGCGGTATCTACGAGCAGTACTTC. Translating gives CSARSVASGIYEQYF.

The chain has TRBV9 and TRBJ2-7; unclear D gene. From germline, CDR1 is SGDLS and CDR2 YYNGEE. V dropped 7 bases and J dropped 0 bases, with 11 bases sitting between them. This CDR3 spans 13 amino acids. CDR3: CASGDDNSYEQYF. The CDR3 DNA is TGTGCCAGCGGTGACGATAACTCCTACGAGCAGTACTTC.

This clonotype has a count of ten or more. The J gene is TRBJ2-2, the V gene TRBV12-5; D not resolved. V was pared by 0 bases and J by 7 bases, with 12 bases between. This CDR3 has 15 amino acids. Germline V gives CDR1 LGHNT, CDR2 FRNRAP. The CDR3 sequence is CASGLVGPGDGELFF. The CDR3 DNA is TGTGCTAGTGGTTTGGTTGGACCTGGGGACGGGGAGCTGTTTTTT. The full variable domain, in which reference TRBV12-5 and TRBJ2-2 provide the parts outside the CDR3, is DARVTQTPRHKVTEMGQEVTMRCQPILGHNTVFWYRQTMMQGLELLAYFRNRAPLDDSGMPKDRFSAEMPDATLATLKIQPSEPRDSAVYFCASGLVGPGDGELFFGEGSRLTVL.

This clonotype was recorded many times. The chain recombines TRBV6-2 or TRBV6-3 with TRBJ1-1, with a weak D call TRBD1 (5 bases). The length of the CDR3 is 16 residues. Trimming pared 7 bases from V and 1 base from J, leaving 19 bases between. The germline CDR1 and CDR2 sequences are MNHEY and SVGEGT. The CDR3 DNA sequence: TGTGCCAGCACCCCAATACGGGGACTTAAGAACACTGAAGCTTTCTTT. Translated, it gives CASTPIRGLKNTEAFF.

The rearrangement links TRBV6-2 or TRBV6-3 to TRBJ1-1; D gene unclear. Germline CDR1 reads MNHEY; CDR2 reads SVGEGT. Trimming left V 3 bases short and J 5 bases short, with 7 bases between. This CDR3 spans 12 amino acids. DNA for the CDR3: TGTGCCAGCAGTTATTATCGGACTGAAGCTTTCTTT. Residues: CASSYYRTEAFF.

This clonotype was counted ten times or more. The chain links TRBV29-1 to TRBJ2-1, with 8 nucleotides matching TRBD2. V was pared by 1 base and J by 0 bases, with 11 bases of the junction left unmatched. Germline values: CDR1 SQVTM, CDR2 ANQGSEA. This CDR3 comprises 18 residues. The CDR3 spells CSVEGLAGPISSYNEQFF. DNA of the CDR3: TGCAGCGTTGAAGGGCTAGCGGGCCCTATAAGCTCCTACAATGAGCAGTTCTTC.

This clonotype was observed a handful of times. The chain is built from TRBV27 and TRBJ2-1, with 11 bases that match TRBD2. The trim removed 7 bases at V and 2 bases at J, leaving 4 bases unmatched. Germline CDR1 and CDR2: MNHEY and SMNVEV (reference sequence). CDR3 length: 15 amino acids. CDR3 DNA sequence: TGTGCCAGCAAAATAGCGGGGGGGACCTACAATGAGCAGTTCTTC. The encoded protein is CASKIAGGTYNEQFF.

A note on this clonotype: With a much larger clone just one base away, this may be a read error. The chain links TRBV20-1 to TRBJ2-7; TRBD2 matches 8 bases. This CDR3 is 14 amino acids long. Germline CDR1 reads DFQATT; CDR2 reads SNEGSKA (reference sequence). For the CDR3, the DNA is TGCAGTGCTAGAGATCCCAGCGGGGGATACGAGCAGCACTTC. Translation gives CSARDPSGGYEQHF.

This clonotype was recorded many times. CDR3 nucleotides: TGCGCCAGCAGCCAAGAGCCCGGGAGAGTCTACGAGCAGTACTTC. Translation gives CASSQEPGRVYEQYF. V gene TRBV4-3 combines with J gene TRBJ2-7; possible D gene TRBD2, 6 bases. The CDR3 consists of 15 residues. V was clipped by 0 bases and J by 3 bases, with 12 bases between them. Germline V gives CDR1 LGHNA, CDR2 YSLEER.

With regard to this clonotype: Given a much more abundant clone one base away, this may be a read error. The gene calls are TRBV7-6 and TRBJ2-5; perhaps TRBD2 as D (6 bases). The V gene lost 0 bases and the J gene lost 9 bases, with 17 bases spanning the gap. The CDR3 is 15 residues long. CDR1 is SGHVS and CDR2 is FNYEAQ in the germline V gene. CDR3 amino acids: CASSLALATFEAQYF. DNA for the CDR3: TGTGCCAGCAGCTTAGCACTAGCCACGTTCGAGGCCCAGTACTTC.

This clonotype was detected ten times or more. The J gene is TRBJ2-3, the V gene TRBV12-3 or TRBV12-4; D call uncertain. V gave up 1 base and J gave up 10 bases, with 12 bases separating them. The CDR3 loop spans 13 amino acids. The CDR3 coding sequence is TGTGCCAGCAGTTTAGTATTACATAACGCGCAGTATTTT. Amino acid sequence: CASSLVLHNAQYF.

The table lists this clonotype with many counts. The rearrangement joins TRBV28 to TRBJ2-3; possible D gene TRBD2, 6 bases. CDR3 length: 17 amino acids. Trimming pared 5 bases from V and 0 bases from J, leaving 18 bases between. Per the germline V gene, CDR1 is MDHEN and CDR2 is SYDVKM. CDR3 sequence: CASSPLPGESSTDTQYF. The CDR3 DNA reads TGTGCCAGCAGTCCCCTGCCGGGAGAGTCTAGCACAGATACGCAGTATTTT. Full variable domain (rest looked up from reference TRBV28 and TRBJ2-3): DVKVTQSSRYLVKRTGEKVFLECVQDMDHENMFWYRQDPGLGLRLIYFSYDVKMKEKGDIPEGYSVSREKKERFSLILESASTNQTSMYLCASSPLPGESSTDTQYFGPGTRLTVL.

V gene TRBV11-2 combines with J gene TRBJ1-3; 7 positions agree with TRBD1. The V gene end was trimmed by 0 bases and the J gene end by 3 bases; junction bases not matched to a gene: 11. Germline lookup yields CDR1 SGHAT and CDR2 FQNNGV. The CDR3 length is 18 residues. The CDR3 is CASSLEQQGVIFGNTIYF. The DNA of the CDR3 is TGTGCCAGCAGCTTAGAACAGCAGGGGGTGATCTTTGGAAACACCATATATTTT.

A remark on this clonotype: This sequence may be a read error, since a much larger clone differs from it by one base. The DNA is omitted, as the CDR3 cannot be located on it reliably, and the CDR3 follows TCRdb's listing. The chain links TRBV29-1 to TRBJ1-2; the table's D call, TRBD1, has no DNA check behind it. Germline V lookup: CDR1 SQVTM, CDR2 ANQGSEA. The length of the CDR3 is 11 amino acids, counting both ends. The CDR3 spells CSSGQDYGCTF.

This sequence joins TRBV27 and TRBJ2-7, with D possibly matching TRBD1 (5 bases). CDR3 length: 14 amino acids. Germline assignment: CDR1 MNHEY and CDR2 SMNVEV (reference sequence). Between the trimmed V and J ends, which lost 5 bases and 2 bases, there was a span of 13 bases. CDR3 loop: CASSPTTVAYEQYF. The CDR3 bases are TGTGCCAGCAGTCCCACGACAGTAGCCTACGAGCAGTACTTC.

Comments on this clonotype: This sequence may be a read error, since a much larger clone differs from it by one base. The V call is TRBV7-9, the J call TRBJ1-1, with no clear D. Trimming took 2 bases from V and 0 from J, leaving 7 bases between them. Germline CDR1 SEHNR, CDR2 FQNEAQ (reference sequence). The CDR3 extends over 14 amino acids. The DNA for the CDR3 is TGTGCCAGCAGCTTAACAGCCTTGAACACTGAAGCTTTCTTT. Its translation: CASSLTALNTEAFF. Together with reference TRBV7-9 and TRBJ1-1, the CDR3 gives the full variable domain: DTGVSQNPRHKITKRGQNVTFRCDPISEHNRLYWYRQTLGQGPEFLTYFQNEAQLEKSRLLSDRFSAERPKGSFSTLEIQRTEQGDSAMYLCASSLTALNTEAFFGQGTRLTVV.

The rearrangement uses TRBV28 and TRBJ2-1; D not certain. The germline V and J ends were trimmed by 4 bases and 0 bases, with 13 bases remaining between them. CDR1 is MDHEN, CDR2 SYDVKM, per germline. The CDR3 has 16 residues. CDR3 in amino acids: CASSYAGRSSYNEQFF. The CDR3 nucleotides read TGTGCCAGCAGTTATGCAGGTCGGAGCTCCTACAATGAGCAGTTCTTC.

This clonotype was seen ten or more times. The chain is built from TRBV7-9 and TRBJ2-1; tentative D call: TRBD1 (6 bases). This CDR3 comprises 12 residues. V was clipped by 7 bases and J by 6 bases, with 10 bases between them. The germline gives CDR1 SEHNR, CDR2 FQNEAQ (reference sequence). CDR3 sequence reads: CASTRTVNEQFF. In nucleotides, the CDR3 is TGTGCCAGCACCAGGACAGTCAATGAGCAGTTCTTC.

This clonotype turned up a few times. The chain links TRBV7-9 to TRBJ2-7; D remains ambiguous. Germline values: CDR1 SEHNR, CDR2 FQNEAQ (reference sequence). Trimming pared 0 bases from V and 0 bases from J, leaving 9 bases between. There are 15 residues in the CDR3. CDR3 sequence: CASSLAVASSYEQYF. CDR3 in DNA: TGTGCCAGCAGCTTAGCGGTGGCCAGCTCCTACGAGCAGTACTTC.

On this clonotype: At one boundary the junction diverges from the germline segment, which might be a read error. V gene TRBV9 combines with J gene TRBJ2-3; 8 bases map to TRBD1. CDR1 is SGDLS, CDR2 YYNGEE, per germline. This CDR3 is built from 17 residues. This CDR3 is CASSAGQGYLRTDPQCF. The CDR3 region has the DNA TGTGCCAGCAGCGCCGGACAGGGTTATCTTCGGACAGATCCGCAGTGTTTT.

This clonotype appeared a few times. The rearrangement joins TRBV6-2 or TRBV6-3 to TRBJ2-1; TRBD2 agrees at 13 bases. The CDR3 has 16 amino acids. Germline V lookup: CDR1 MNHEY, CDR2 SVGEGT. Germline trimming cut 2 bases from V and 2 bases from J; bases unmatched to any gene: 0. This CDR3 reads CASSYGLAGAYNEQFF. DNA of the CDR3: TGTGCCAGCAGTTACGGACTAGCGGGGGCCTACAATGAGCAGTTCTTC.